The 27 T cell receptor beta chains presented below share a single source sample, sequenced in a study of CXCR3-negative and CXCR3-positive naive CD8 T cells. With UMI labels, 5' RACE was used to prepare the TRB cDNA libraries. TCRdb reworked the 5' RACE reads into one entry per CDR3 protein, no DNA. This listing includes 70,000 to 95,000 distinct CDR3 sequences. Sequencing was carried out using naive CXCR3- CD8+ T cells from blood. Specified subset: CD45RO-CCR7+CD27+CD95- naive CD8+ T cells lacking CXCR3 (TNR3-). The receptors here all came from a human donor in good health. Some clones in this sample may be carry-over from other donors' samples.

This rearrangement joins TRBV15 to TRBJ2-2; TCRdb picks TRBD2, but there is no DNA to check that call. Germline lookup yields CDR1 LNHNV and CDR2 YYDKDF (reference sequence). This CDR3 spans 14 amino acids. CDR3 sequence reads: CATSRARESRELFF.

The chain employs TRBV7-8 and TRBJ2-2. Per the germline V gene, CDR1 is SGHVS and CDR2 is FQNEAQ. The CDR3 extends over 12 amino acids. The CDR3 is CASSLALGELFF.

V is TRBV28 and J is TRBJ2-5. The V gene's germline CDR1 is MDHEN and CDR2 SYDVKM. The CDR3 length is 11 residues. CDR3 region: CASRASGSRYF.

This chain connects TRBV6-4 to TRBJ2-3; TCRdb's D call of TRBD1 is untestable without DNA. Per germline, CDR1 MRHNA and CDR2 SNTAGT. The CDR3 is 15 amino acids. The chain's CDR3 is CASSEAGGTTDTQYF.

V gene TRBV2 combines with J gene TRBJ2-1; TCRdb names TRBD1, which stays unverified in the absence of DNA. CDR3 size: 13 residues. Germline lookup yields CDR1 SNHLY and CDR2 FYNNEI. The CDR3 protein is CASRLPGANEQFF.

V is TRBV20-1 and J is TRBJ2-1; TCRdb outputs TRBD2, but without DNA this stays unchecked. In germline, CDR1 is DFQATT, CDR2 SNEGSKA (reference sequence). The CDR3 runs 14 residues. CDR3 residues: CSATGLALGNEQFF.

The rearrangement uses TRBV6-6 and TRBJ2-5; TCRdb calls TRBD1, which cannot be checked without DNA. The length of the CDR3 is 15 residues. CDR1 and CDR2 (germline): MNHNY, SVGAGI (reference sequence). The CDR3 spells CASSSKQGWKETQYF.

V is TRBV28 and J is TRBJ2-7; with no DNA, the TCRdb D assignment of TRBD1 cannot be verified. The CDR3 has 12 amino acids. From germline, CDR1 is MDHEN and CDR2 SYDVKM. The CDR3 here is CASSFPPGEQYF.

The chain combines TRBV7-9 with TRBJ2-2. This CDR3 spans 15 amino acids. Germline CDR1 reads SEHNR; CDR2 reads FQNEAQ (reference sequence). This chain's CDR3 is CASSDQVTNTGELFF.

The chain employs TRBV7-7 and TRBJ2-7; TCRdb indicates TRBD1, and absent DNA this call remains unverified. The CDR3 has 15 amino acids. Germline V CDR1 and CDR2: SSHAT, FNYEAQ (reference sequence). CDR3 sequence reads: CASSPGVGSLYEQYF.

The chain employs TRBV10-1 and TRBJ1-1. The CDR3 runs to 12 residues. Looked up from germline, CDR1 is WNHNN and CDR2 is SYGVQD (reference sequence). CDR3 residues: CAARRKNTEAFF.

The CDR3 loop reads CASSLREASYNEQFF. The chain employs TRBV5-1 and TRBJ2-1; checking the TCRdb D call of TRBD2 is not possible without DNA. The CDR3 runs 15 residues. Germline V gene sequence: CDR1 SGHRS, CDR2 YFSETQ.

V is TRBV28 and J is TRBJ1-1. Germline V gene lookup returns CDR1 MDHEN and CDR2 SYDVKM. This CDR3 has 14 amino acids. CDR3 in amino acids: CASSYGDYGTEAFF.

This sequence joins TRBV20-1 and TRBJ2-1. Germline assignment: CDR1 DFQATT and CDR2 SNEGSKA (reference sequence). This CDR3 comprises 13 residues. The CDR3 loop reads CSAAQSSYNEQFF.

The chain couples TRBV7-7 to TRBJ2-1; without DNA, the TCRdb call of TRBD1 cannot be checked. The CDR3 runs to 18 residues. Germline V CDR1 and CDR2: SSHAT, FNYEAQ (reference sequence). CDR3 residues: CASSLEGDWRAPYNEQFF.

The chain links TRBV29-1 to TRBJ2-7; TCRdb's D gene call, TRBD1, goes unchecked for lack of DNA. The CDR3 totals 13 residues. The V gene's germline CDR1 is SQVTM and CDR2 ANQGSEA. The CDR3 sequence: CSVARDGSYEQYF.

The chain couples TRBV5-1 to TRBJ1-1. Germline V gene sequence: CDR1 SGHRS, CDR2 YFSETQ. The CDR3 extends over 12 amino acids. This chain's CDR3 is CASSLEHTEAFF.

This CDR3 is CASSLSSGGLSGELFF. The rearrangement joins TRBV27 to TRBJ2-2; lacking DNA, the TRBD2 call made by TCRdb goes unchecked. Per the germline V gene, CDR1 is MNHEY and CDR2 is SMNVEV (reference sequence). The CDR3 is made up of 16 amino acids.

V gene TRBV7-9 combines with J gene TRBJ2-7. The germline V gene has CDR1 SEHNR and CDR2 FQNEAQ (reference sequence). This CDR3 spans 13 amino acids. The CDR3 protein is CASSYSGDYEQYF.

This chain links TRBV28 with TRBJ2-7; TCRdb returns TRBD1, unconfirmable since there is no DNA. CDR3 length equals 14 residues. Germline V lookup: CDR1 MDHEN, CDR2 SYDVKM. CDR3 in amino acids: CASSFRTGDYEQYF.

The rearrangement joins TRBV9 to TRBJ2-1; TCRdb returns TRBD1, unconfirmable since there is no DNA. CDR1 SGDLS and CDR2 YYNGEE come from the germline V gene. The CDR3 extends over 17 amino acids. The CDR3 here is CASSVAGGGRNYNEQFF.

This rearrangement joins TRBV6-2 or TRBV6-3 to TRBJ2-7. There are 13 residues in the CDR3. Germline assignment: CDR1 MNHEY and CDR2 SVGEGT. The CDR3 region is CASSWPEAYEQYF.

The gene calls are TRBV20-1 and TRBJ2-7. CDR3 length: 15 residues. From germline, CDR1 is DFQATT and CDR2 SNEGSKA (reference sequence). CDR3 in amino acids: CSARDASGEDYEQYF.

The J gene is TRBJ2-7, the V gene TRBV5-1; TCRdb proposes TRBD1, but this gene call is untestable without DNA. There are 16 residues in the CDR3. Germline V CDR1 and CDR2: SGHRS, YFSETQ. The CDR3: CASSLGTGAYTYEQYF.

The rearrangement uses TRBV20-1 and TRBJ2-1; TCRdb names TRBD2, which stays unverified in the absence of DNA. The CDR3 is 18 residues long. Germline-derived CDR1 and CDR2 are DFQATT and SNEGSKA (reference sequence). CDR3 protein: CSARDLAGGPEGYNEQFF.

The chain combines TRBV27 with TRBJ2-3; the D gene TCRdb calls, TRBD2, cannot be checked with no DNA. CDR1 MNHEY and CDR2 SMNVEV come from the germline V gene (reference sequence). This CDR3 has 16 residues. The CDR3 region is CASSTGPVPRTDTQYF.

The chain has TRBV29-1 and TRBJ1-2; the TCRdb call, TRBD1, lacks DNA for checking. The CDR3 runs to 16 residues. In germline, CDR1 is SQVTM, CDR2 ANQGSEA. The CDR3 sequence: CSVLGGQPRGNYGYTF.